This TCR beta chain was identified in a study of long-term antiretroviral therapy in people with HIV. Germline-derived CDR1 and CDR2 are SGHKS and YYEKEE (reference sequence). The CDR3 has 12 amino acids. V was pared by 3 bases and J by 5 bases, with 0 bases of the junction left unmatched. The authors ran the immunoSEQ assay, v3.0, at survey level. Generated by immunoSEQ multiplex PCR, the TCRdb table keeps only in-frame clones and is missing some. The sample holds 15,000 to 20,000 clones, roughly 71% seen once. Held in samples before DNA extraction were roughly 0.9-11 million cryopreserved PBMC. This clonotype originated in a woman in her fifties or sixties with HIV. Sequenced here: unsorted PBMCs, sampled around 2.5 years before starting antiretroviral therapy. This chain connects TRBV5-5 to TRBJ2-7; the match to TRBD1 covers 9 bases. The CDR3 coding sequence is TGTGCCAGCAGCTGGACAGGGGACGAGCAGTACGTC. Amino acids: CASSWTGDEQYV.